A selection of T cell receptor beta chains follows, all from one sample in a study of cytomegalovirus exposure and HLA in healthy donors. The table came from immunoSEQ multiplex PCR; TCRdb's copy has only in-frame clones and leaves some out. The sample includes 110,000 to 150,000 clones, more than 80% of them seen just once. Sequenced sample: PBMCs. These receptors came from a woman aged 25 to 45 in good health and CMV-seropositive. CDR3s include the opening cysteine and the closing phenylalanine or tryptophan. A D gene is named only where the DNA matches it firmly. Some rows have no size entry. The others give once, few or many, or a class for an expanded clone.

v_call: TRBV11-2
clone_size: -
d_call: TRBD2
j_call: TRBJ2-5
cdr3_nt: TGTGCCAGCACCCCAGATGGGAGGGGGACCCAGTACTTC
cdr3_aa: CASTPDGRGTQYF

v_call: TRBV2
clone_size: -
d_call: -
j_call: TRBJ2-5
cdr3_nt: TGTGCCAGCAGTAAAAGGGCAGGGGTTCAAGAGACCCAGTACTTC
cdr3_aa: CASSKRAGVQETQYF

v_call: TRBV28
clone_size: -
d_call: -
j_call: TRBJ1-6
cdr3_nt: TGTGCCAGCAGAACCTCAGGGGTGAATTCACCCCTCCACTTT
cdr3_aa: CASRTSGVNSPLHF

v_call: TRBV11-2
clone_size: -
d_call: -
j_call: TRBJ1-5
cdr3_nt: TGTGCCAGCAGTGGGGGGGGGCAGCCCCAGCATTTT
cdr3_aa: CASSGGGQPQHF

v_call: TRBV27
clone_size: -
d_call: -
j_call: TRBJ2-7
cdr3_nt: TGTGCCAGCAGCTCCTACGACAGCTCCTACGAGCAGTACTTC
cdr3_aa: CASSSYDSSYEQYF

v_call: TRBV10-2
clone_size: -
d_call: TRBD2
j_call: TRBJ2-1
cdr3_nt: TGCGCCAGCAGCTCCGGGACTAGCTTCAATGAGCAGTTCTTC
cdr3_aa: CASSSGTSFNEQFF

v_call: TRBV5-6
clone_size: few
d_call: -
j_call: TRBJ2-7
cdr3_nt: TGTGCCAGCAGCTTAGACAGGGAGGTTAGCGAGCAGTACTTC
cdr3_aa: CASSLDREVSEQYF

v_call: TRBV11-2
clone_size: -
d_call: TRBD2
j_call: TRBJ2-3
cdr3_nt: TGTGCCAGCAGCTTTAGTGCGGCGGGGGCAGATACGCAGTATTTT
cdr3_aa: CASSFSAAGADTQYF

v_call: TRBV4-1
clone_size: -
d_call: -
j_call: TRBJ1-1
cdr3_nt: TGCGCCAGCAGCTCACCGTCCGGGACACCTGAAGCTTTCTTT
cdr3_aa: CASSSPSGTPEAFF

v_call: TRBV2
clone_size: -
d_call: TRBD2
j_call: TRBJ2-1
cdr3_nt: TGTGCCAGCAGGGGACTAGCGGGGGACTACAATGAGCAGTTCTTC
cdr3_aa: CASRGLAGDYNEQFF

v_call: TRBV2
clone_size: -
d_call: -
j_call: TRBJ2-7
cdr3_nt: TGTGCCAGCAGCGATGCACAGGGCCGGGTTTACGAGCAGTACTTC
cdr3_aa: CASSDAQGRVYEQYF

v_call: TRBV11-2
clone_size: -
d_call: TRBD1
j_call: TRBJ1-2
cdr3_nt: TGTGCCAGCAGAGCCACAGGGGGCTATGGCTACACCTTC
cdr3_aa: CASRATGGYGYTF

v_call: TRBV9
clone_size: -
d_call: -
j_call: TRBJ2-3
cdr3_nt: TGTGCCAGCAGCGTAACGACAGGTGGGGCTGATACGCAGTATTTT
cdr3_aa: CASSVTTGGADTQYF

v_call: TRBV29-1
clone_size: -
d_call: -
j_call: TRBJ1-3
cdr3_nt: TGCAGCGCCCTGTGGGAGGGGAAGACTGGAAACACCATATATTTT
cdr3_aa: CSALWEGKTGNTIYF

v_call: TRBV11-2
clone_size: -
d_call: TRBD2
j_call: TRBJ2-2
cdr3_nt: TGTGCCAGCAGCTACTGGCTAGCGGGGGGGCGAGACACCGGGGAGCTGTTTTTT
cdr3_aa: CASSYWLAGGRDTGELFF

v_call: TRBV18
clone_size: -
d_call: TRBD1
j_call: TRBJ1-5
cdr3_nt: TGTGCCAGCTCACCCGAACAGGGGTTAGGGAGCCATCAGCCCCAGCATTTT
cdr3_aa: CASSPEQGLGSHQPQHF

v_call: TRBV13
clone_size: -
d_call: TRBD2
j_call: TRBJ2-1
cdr3_nt: TGTGCCAGCAGCCTCGGGACTAGCGGGGCCTACAATGAGCAGTTCTTC
cdr3_aa: CASSLGTSGAYNEQFF

v_call: TRBV5-1
clone_size: -
d_call: -
j_call: TRBJ2-7
cdr3_nt: TGCGCCAGCAGCTGGACGGGAGACGGTTACGAGCAGTACTTC
cdr3_aa: CASSWTGDGYEQYF

v_call: TRBV11-1
clone_size: -
d_call: TRBD2
j_call: TRBJ2-7
cdr3_nt: TGTGCCAGCAGCTTAGCACCAAGCGGGAGGGCCGGGGGCGAGCAGTACTTC
cdr3_aa: CASSLAPSGRAGGEQYF

v_call: TRBV19
clone_size: -
d_call: TRBD1
j_call: TRBJ1-1
cdr3_nt: TGTGCCAGTAGTATGTTTGTCGGACAGGGGGCTGAAGCTTTCTTT
cdr3_aa: CASSMFVGQGAEAFF

v_call: TRBV6-5
clone_size: -
d_call: -
j_call: TRBJ2-3
cdr3_nt: TGTGCCAGCAGCCCCCGGGATACGCAGTATTTT
cdr3_aa: CASSPRDTQYF

v_call: TRBV9
clone_size: -
d_call: -
j_call: TRBJ2-2
cdr3_nt: TGTGCCAGCAGCGTAGGGTCAGGGAGGGGGGAGCTGTTTTTT
cdr3_aa: CASSVGSGRGELFF

v_call: TRBV5-1
clone_size: -
d_call: -
j_call: TRBJ2-2
cdr3_nt: TGCGCCAGCAGCTTGGTTTCCTCGGAGACCGGGGAGCTGTTTTTT
cdr3_aa: CASSLVSSETGELFF

v_call: TRBV9
clone_size: -
d_call: -
j_call: TRBJ1-1
cdr3_nt: TGTGCCAGCAGCGTAGCTCTAAACACTGAAGCTTTCTTT
cdr3_aa: CASSVALNTEAFF

v_call: TRBV4-2
clone_size: -
d_call: -
j_call: TRBJ1-3
cdr3_nt: TGTGCCAGCAGCCAAGGATTCGGGGGAAACACCATATATTTT
cdr3_aa: CASSQGFGGNTIYF

v_call: TRBV25-1
clone_size: few
d_call: -
j_call: TRBJ1-2
cdr3_nt: TGTGCCAGCAGTGAATACGGAGTGTTAGACGGCTACACCTTC
cdr3_aa: CASSEYGVLDGYTF

v_call: TRBV6-1
clone_size: -
d_call: -
j_call: TRBJ2-5
cdr3_nt: TGTGCCAGCGAGGAGCGGTACCAAGAGACCCAGTACTTC
cdr3_aa: CASEERYQETQYF

v_call: TRBV9
clone_size: -
d_call: -
j_call: TRBJ2-1
cdr3_nt: TGTGCCAGCAGCGTAGTGGCATCCTACAATGAGCAGTTCTTC
cdr3_aa: CASSVVASYNEQFF

v_call: TRBV6-5
clone_size: -
d_call: TRBD1
j_call: TRBJ1-1
cdr3_nt: TGTGCCAGCAGTTACCTTCAAGGACAGGGACGTACTGAAGCTTTCTTT
cdr3_aa: CASSYLQGQGRTEAFF

v_call: TRBV5-6
clone_size: -
d_call: -
j_call: TRBJ2-7
cdr3_nt: TGTGCCAGCAGCCCCACGGAGGTCTCCTACGAGCAGTACTTC
cdr3_aa: CASSPTEVSYEQYF

v_call: TRBV6-5
clone_size: -
d_call: TRBD1
j_call: TRBJ2-6
cdr3_nt: TGTGCCAGCAGTTACGAAGGGGGCGCTGGGGCCAACGTCCTGACTTTC
cdr3_aa: CASSYEGGAGANVLTF